This is a list of T cell receptor beta chains from one sample in a study of blood T cell repertoires in COVID-19. Measured with immunoSEQ multiplex PCR; TCRdb has only the in-frame clones, and not every one. The sample lists a few hundred thousand clones, roughly 80% occurring once. Sequencing was performed on peripheral blood. These TCRs come from a woman in her 70s with COVID-19, enrolled during active disease. Both conserved end residues are part of each CDR3.

j_call,v_call,cdr3_aa
TRBJ2-1,TRBV9,CASSVVSSGRNEQFF
TRBJ1-2,TRBV27,CASSILDIPMSYTF
TRBJ1-5,TRBV6-1,CASSDLSNQPQHF
TRBJ2-7,TRBV5-1,CASSSGTGSSEQYF
TRBJ1-2,TRBV19,CASSFTTGGGYGYTF
TRBJ2-7,TRBV7-2,CASSLPRWTSGRSEQYF
TRBJ1-2,TRBV24-1,CATSDFGKDREGYTF
TRBJ2-3,TRBV7-9,CASSIRMRGDTQYF
TRBJ2-3,TRBV3-1/TRBV3-2,CASSQTGGDSSTDTQYF
TRBJ2-7,TRBV9,CASSALAESAYEQYF
TRBJ2-7,TRBV29-1,CSVESTGRYEQYF
TRBJ2-2,TRBV24-1,CATSDLQGAGELFF
TRBJ2-2,TRBV11-3,CASSERGTGVTGELFF
TRBJ1-6,TRBV30,CAWSADNGGNYNSPLHF
TRBJ1-6,TRBV28,CASSATGQNSPLHF
TRBJ2-7,TRBV9,CASSVGSGGLYEQYF
TRBJ1-1,TRBV28,CASGLLNTEAFF
TRBJ2-6,TRBV7-8,CASSLAVPGANVLTF
TRBJ2-7,TRBV4-1,CASSQGSLGTYEQYF
TRBJ1-5,TRBV28,CASSLRTVGNQPQHF
TRBJ1-6,TRBV7-2,CASSHRGRTAPLHF
TRBJ2-2,TRBV3-1/TRBV3-2,CGSSESGTGFTGELFF
TRBJ1-3,TRBV7-9,CASSSSGQGGNTIYF
TRBJ1-1,TRBV5-1,CASSSTGNTEAFF
TRBJ2-1,TRBV19,CASRGASGSVYNEQFF
TRBJ2-2,TRBV7-3,CASSTGENTGELFF
TRBJ2-2,TRBV7-9,CASSGDSNTGELFF
TRBJ2-7,TRBV5-4,CASQGKGEQYF
TRBJ1-4,TRBV2,CASSGSLGTAHEKLFF
TRBJ2-2,TRBV7-2,CASSKVGTGNTGELFF
TRBJ2-4,TRBV2,CASKLGGAGNIQYF
TRBJ2-3,TRBV21-1,CASTVTGITDTQYF
TRBJ2-7,TRBV10-3,CAIRELYEQYF
TRBJ2-5,TRBV19,CASSITGQETQYF
TRBJ1-6,TRBV5-1,CASSWGLAADLPLHF
TRBJ2-5,TRBV6-2/TRBV6-3,CASSLREAQYF
TRBJ2-2,TRBV5-6,CASNLRRGSNTGELFF
TRBJ1-1,TRBV3-1/TRBV3-2,CASRYRDRDTEAFF
TRBJ1-1,TRBV10-3,CAISTGMNTEAFF
TRBJ2-1,TRBV18,CASSPQSTQGNEQFF
TRBJ1-2,TRBV28,CASSPQGGYGYTF
TRBJ1-5,TRBV30,CAWSGGTSGQPQHF
TRBJ2-3,TRBV5-6,CASSLWLTDTQYF
TRBJ2-1,TRBV18,CASSPLVTGLNEQFF
TRBJ1-5,TRBV29-1,CSVKTADQPQHF
TRBJ1-1,TRBV12-3/TRBV12-4,CASRSRSTRGAFF
TRBJ2-1,TRBV10-3,CAISEDTLPARNEQFF